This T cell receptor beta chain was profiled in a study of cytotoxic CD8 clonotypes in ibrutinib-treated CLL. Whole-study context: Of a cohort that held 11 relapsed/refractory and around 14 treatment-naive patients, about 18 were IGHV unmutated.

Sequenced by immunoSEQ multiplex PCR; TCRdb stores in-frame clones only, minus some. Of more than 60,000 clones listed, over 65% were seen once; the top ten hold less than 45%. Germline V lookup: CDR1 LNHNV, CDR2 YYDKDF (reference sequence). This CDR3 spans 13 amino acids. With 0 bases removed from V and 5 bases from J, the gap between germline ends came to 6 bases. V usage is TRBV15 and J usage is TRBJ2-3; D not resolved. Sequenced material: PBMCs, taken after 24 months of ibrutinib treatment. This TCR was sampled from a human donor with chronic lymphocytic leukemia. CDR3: CATSRDTKDTQYF. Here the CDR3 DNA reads TGTGCCACCAGCAGAGATACTAAAGATACGCAGTATTTT.